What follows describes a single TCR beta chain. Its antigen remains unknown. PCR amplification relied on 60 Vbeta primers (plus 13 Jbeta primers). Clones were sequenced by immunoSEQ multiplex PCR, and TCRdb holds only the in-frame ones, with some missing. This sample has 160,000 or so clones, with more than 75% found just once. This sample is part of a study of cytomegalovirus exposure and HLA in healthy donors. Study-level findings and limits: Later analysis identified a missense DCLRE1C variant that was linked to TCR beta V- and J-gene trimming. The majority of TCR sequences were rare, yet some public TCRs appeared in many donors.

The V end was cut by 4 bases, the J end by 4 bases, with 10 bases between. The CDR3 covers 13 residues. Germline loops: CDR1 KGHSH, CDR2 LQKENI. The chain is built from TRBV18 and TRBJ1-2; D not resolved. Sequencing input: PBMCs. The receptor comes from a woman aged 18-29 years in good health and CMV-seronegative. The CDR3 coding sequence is TGTGCCAGCTCACGGGTCGGGGTCTATGGCTACACCTTC. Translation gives CASSRVGVYGYTF.